These 27 T cell receptor beta chains came from one sample sequenced in a study of identical twins. TCRdb itself ran the 5' RACE reads through MiXCR, one entry per CDR3 protein. In the table there are roughly 260,000 distinct CDR3 sequences, approximately 7.8% of which are singletons. These data were also reused for a study on yellow fever vaccine responses in identical twins.

The sequenced sample was CD8+ T cells sorted from blood. The receptors originated from a woman younger than 30 in good health.

J is TRBJ1-2 and V is TRBV7-6; the D gene is possibly TRBD1 (5 bases). Germline V CDR1 and CDR2: SGHVS, FNYEAQ. The CDR3 length is 14 residues. Deletions cut 5 bases from V and 8 bases from J, with 18 bases between. CDR3 amino acids: CASSPGGGIRGYTF. DNA for the CDR3: TGTGCCAGCAGCCCTGGGGGGGGGATTCGAGGCTACACCTTC.

This clonotype was counted at least ten times. The chain recombines TRBV4-1 with TRBJ2-7; no clear D gene. V was shortened by 1 base and J by 1 base, with 8 bases between the two germline ends. Germline V gives CDR1 MGHRA, CDR2 YSYEKL. The CDR3 has 14 amino acids. Here the CDR3 reads CASSQATISYEQYF. For the CDR3, the DNA is TGCGCCAGCAGCCAAGCGACCATATCCTACGAGCAGTACTTC.

The rearrangement joins TRBV11-2 to TRBJ2-7; D gene uncertain. Trimming took off 1 base at V and 1 base at J, with 8 bases between the two ends. Germline CDR1 reads SGHAT; CDR2 reads FQNNGV. CDR3 length: 14 amino acids. This CDR3 reads CASSLGFISYEQYF. The CDR3 region has the DNA TGTGCCAGCAGCTTAGGTTTTATTTCCTACGAGCAGTACTTC. The full variable domain, its missing parts supplied by reference TRBV11-2 and TRBJ2-7, is EAGVAQSPRYKIIEKRQSVAFWCNPISGHATLYWYQQILGQGPKLLIQFQNNGVVDDSQLPKDRFSAERLKGVDSTLKIQPAKLEDSAVYLCASSLGFISYEQYFGPGTRLTVT.

A few counts support this clonotype. The chain joins TRBV27 to TRBJ2-1, with 7 bases lining up with TRBD2. The CDR3 consists of 15 residues. After removal of 5 bases from V and 3 bases from J, the junction contained 7 bases not matched to a gene. Germline V gives CDR1 MNHEY, CDR2 SMNVEV (reference sequence). The CDR3 sequence: CASSPEAGHYNEQFF. The DNA of the CDR3 is TGTGCCAGCAGTCCCGAAGCGGGGCACTACAATGAGCAGTTCTTC.

At least ten counts were recorded for this clonotype. J is TRBJ2-2 and V is TRBV27, with D perhaps matching TRBD2 (7 bases). CDR1 and CDR2 (germline): MNHEY, SMNVEV (reference sequence). The CDR3 contains 17 residues. V lost 3 bases and J 3 bases, leaving 17 bases between the germline ends. The CDR3 nucleotides read TGTGCCAGCAGTTTGGGGGCTCGCGGGGGATACACCGGGGAGCTGTTTTTT. Its protein is CASSLGARGGYTGELFF.

This clonotype appeared a few times. The V gene is TRBV12-3 or TRBV12-4, the J gene TRBJ1-6, with no clear D. V gave up 3 bases and J gave up 5 bases, with 5 bases separating them. The CDR3 consists of 13 residues. The CDR3 nucleotides are TGTGCCAGCAGTTTGACTAATAATTCACCCCTCCACTTT. This gives the protein CASSLTNNSPLHF.

The genes are TRBV28 and TRBJ2-2; a weak D match, TRBD2 (6 bases). CDR3 length equals 18 residues. Germline V gene lookup returns CDR1 MDHEN and CDR2 SYDVKM. The V end lost 3 bases, the J end lost 2 bases, and 19 bases lay between the germline ends. The CDR3, as DNA: TGTGCCAGCAGTTTCCCGACTAGGACACCAATAAACACCGGGGAGCTGTTTTTT. Translation: CASSFPTRTPINTGELFF. The variable domain in full, with the rest retrieved from reference TRBV28 and TRBJ2-2, is DVKVTQSSRYLVKRTGEKVFLECVQDMDHENMFWYRQDPGLGLRLIYFSYDVKMKEKGDIPEGYSVSREKKERFSLILESASTNQTSMYLCASSFPTRTPINTGELFFGEGSRLTVL.

This clonotype was counted at least ten times. This chain uses TRBV24-1 with TRBJ2-1; 7 bases fit TRBD2. Losses at the gene ends were 4 bases for V and 3 bases for J; bases not matched to a gene: 11. The germline gives CDR1 KGHDR, CDR2 SFDVKD. CDR3 size: 17 residues. CDR3 in amino acids: CATSDSASGEHYNEQFF. CDR3 nucleotide sequence: TGTGCCACCAGTGACTCAGCTAGCGGCGAACACTACAATGAGCAGTTCTTC.

The chain recombines TRBV11-1 with TRBJ2-5; possible D gene TRBD2, 5 bases. This CDR3 spans 20 amino acids. Per the germline V gene, CDR1 is SGHAT and CDR2 is FQDESV (reference sequence). V was trimmed by 2 bases and J by 4 bases, leaving 29 bases between them. CDR3 in DNA: TGTGCCAGCAGCTTAATTTCTAGAGCGGCTAGAGGTGGATTGTTAGAGACCCAGTACTTC. It encodes CASSLISRAARGGLLETQYF.

The chain's CDR3 is CASSMGQRGTGELFF. The CDR3 DNA reads TGTGCCAGCAGCATGGGACAGAGAGGCACCGGGGAGCTGTTTTTT. V is TRBV5-6 and J is TRBJ2-2; 7 nucleotides line up with TRBD1. The CDR3 contains 15 residues. Per germline, CDR1 SGHDT and CDR2 YYEEEE. V shed 4 bases, J shed 4 bases, and the junction held 7 bases outside the gene matches.

This chain joins TRBV6-1 and TRBJ2-3, with 7 bases matching TRBD1. Germline CDR1 MNHNS, CDR2 SASEGT. V lost 0 bases, J lost 1 base, and 4 bases stayed unmatched. The CDR3 sequence is 16 residues long. The CDR3 nucleotides read TGTGCCAGCAGTGAAGCAGGGGGCAGCGGCACAGATACGCAGTATTTT. Amino acid sequence: CASSEAGGSGTDTQYF.

This clonotype turned up a few times. This chain links TRBV7-8 with TRBJ2-5; D not resolved. There are 15 residues in the CDR3. With 3 bases removed from V and 3 bases from J, the gap between germline ends came to 14 bases. Germline CDR1 SGHVS, CDR2 FQNEAQ. The DNA of the CDR3 is TGTGCCAGCAGCTTTGTTCGGCTAGATAAAGAGACCCAGTACTTC. Protein: CASSFVRLDKETQYF.

This clonotype was seen only a few times. This chain joins TRBV27 and TRBJ2-7; 8 bases are shared with TRBD1. The V and J ends lost 3 bases and 5 bases, in that order; junction bases with no gene match: 6. The CDR3 contains 14 residues. Germline lookup yields CDR1 MNHEY and CDR2 SMNVEV (reference sequence). The CDR3 region is CASSFGRGPDEQYF. In DNA form, the CDR3 reads TGTGCCAGCAGTTTTGGCAGGGGGCCCGACGAGCAGTACTTC.

At least ten counts were recorded for this clonotype. J is TRBJ2-5 and V is TRBV6-1; D uncertain. Trimming removed 2 bases at V and 4 bases at J, with 8 bases between. The CDR3 covers 13 residues. CDR1 and CDR2 (germline): MNHNS, SASEGT. The CDR3 sequence is CASSEISRETQYF. CDR3 in DNA: TGTGCCAGCAGTGAAATATCAAGAGAGACCCAGTACTTC.

This clonotype turned up a few times. V and J are TRBV20-1 and TRBJ2-1; unclear D gene. This CDR3 contains 11 residues. Germline V gene lookup returns CDR1 DFQATT and CDR2 SNEGSKA (reference sequence). V shed 1 base and J shed 5 bases, with 3 bases lying between them. CDR3 sequence: CSARGDNEQFF. The CDR3 bases are TGCAGTGCTAGAGGGGACAATGAGCAGTTCTTC.

In this sample, this clonotype turned up many times. The chain recombines TRBV5-6 with TRBJ2-3; 10 bases line up with TRBD2. Germline V gene sequence: CDR1 SGHDT, CDR2 YYEEEE. V was clipped by 5 bases and J by 6 bases; unmatched bases: 15. The CDR3 is 17 residues long. The chain's CDR3 is CASRRVSGRPSLDTQYF. In nucleotides, the CDR3 is TGTGCCAGCAGGAGGGTTAGCGGGAGGCCCAGCTTGGATACGCAGTATTTT.

This clonotype turned up a few times. The J gene is TRBJ2-1, the V gene TRBV7-8, with 9 bases fitting TRBD1. The germline V gene has CDR1 SGHVS and CDR2 FQNEAQ. The CDR3 is 19 amino acids. V lost 6 bases and J lost 4; bases outside the gene matches: 19. Here the CDR3 reads CASRETGGPYQPSYNEQFF. The CDR3 DNA reads as TGTGCCAGCAGAGAAACAGGGGGCCCTTACCAGCCGTCGTACAATGAGCAGTTCTTC.

J is TRBJ1-5 and V is TRBV12-2; TRBD1, the D gene given by the table, was not confirmed from the DNA. TRBV12-2 is designated a pseudogene. The CDR3 is 17 amino acids. CDR3 sequence reads: CASRLALLDRGNQPQHF. The CDR3 DNA reads TGTGCAAGTCGCTTAGCGCTATTGGACAGAGGCAATCAGCCCCAGCATTTT.

This clonotype has at least ten counts. The V and J genes are TRBV15 and TRBJ2-2, with TRBD1 as a possible D gene (6 bases). Trimming cost V 5 bases and J 0 bases, with 10 bases left between them. This CDR3 has 15 residues. Looked up from germline, CDR1 is LNHNV and CDR2 is YYDKDF (reference sequence). The CDR3: CATSSGHSNTGELFF. DNA of the CDR3: TGTGCCACCAGCTCGGGACACTCGAACACCGGGGAGCTGTTTTTT.

This clonotype was picked up a small number of times. V usage is TRBV11-2 and J usage is TRBJ2-1; D could derive from TRBD1 or TRBD2 (5 bases each). Looked up from germline, CDR1 is SGHAT and CDR2 is FQNNGV. The CDR3 contains 15 residues. Trimming removed 3 bases from V and 6 bases from J, with 15 bases in between. The CDR3 loop reads CASSFTGPLGNEQFF. In DNA form, the CDR3 reads TGTGCCAGCAGCTTCACGGGACCCCTCGGCAATGAGCAGTTCTTC.

The chain combines TRBV11-2 with TRBJ2-3; TRBD2 aligns across 7 bases. Losses at the gene ends were 2 bases for V and 2 bases for J; bases not matched to a gene: 4. The CDR3 extends over 15 amino acids. CDR1 is SGHAT and CDR2 is FQNNGV in the germline V gene. The CDR3 DNA is TGTGCCAGCAGCTTATGGGAGGGCCCCACAGATACGCAGTATTTT. This gives the protein CASSLWEGPTDTQYF.

This clonotype was recorded a few times. The rearrangement joins TRBV4-2 to TRBJ2-3; 16 bases are a match to TRBD2. The CDR3 is 17 amino acids. Germline CDR1 is LGHNA and CDR2 is YNFKEQ. The V gene end was trimmed by 5 bases and the J gene end by 4 bases; junction bases not matched to a gene: 6. The CDR3 region is CASSGTSGGARADTQYF. CDR3 bases: TGTGCCAGCAGCGGGACTAGCGGGGGGGCCAGGGCAGATACGCAGTATTTT.

This clonotype has at least ten counts. The chain joins TRBV7-9 to TRBJ1-1; D may be TRBD1 (6 bases). CDR1 SEHNR and CDR2 FQNEAQ come from the germline V gene (reference sequence). The CDR3 contains 16 residues. The V end was cut by 5 bases, the J end by 5 bases, with 21 bases between. The CDR3 spells CASSTLPRGAFTEAFF. The DNA for the CDR3 is TGTGCCAGCAGCACCCTGCCCCGGGGGGCATTTACTGAAGCTTTCTTT.

This sequence joins TRBV7-8 and TRBJ2-7; 10 bases are a match to TRBD2. The CDR3 spans 16 residues. J was trimmed by 3 bases and V by 5 bases; bases with no gene match: 10. Germline V gene lookup returns CDR1 SGHVS and CDR2 FQNEAQ. The CDR3 loop is CASSVLGLADHYEQYF. CDR3 coding DNA: TGTGCCAGCAGCGTACTTGGACTAGCGGATCACTACGAGCAGTACTTC.

This clonotype has a handful of counts. The chain combines TRBV10-1 with TRBJ2-3, with 10 bases that match TRBD1. The CDR3 loop spans 14 amino acids. CDR1 WNHNN and CDR2 SYGVQD come from the germline V gene (reference sequence). J gave up 6 bases and V 2 bases, and 2 bases lay outside the gene matches. The CDR3: CASSEDRGLDTQYF. The DNA of the CDR3 is TGCGCCAGCAGTGAGGACAGGGGGCTGGATACGCAGTATTTT.

In this sample, this clonotype turned up a few times. The chain joins TRBV11-3 to TRBJ2-3, with 9 positions matching TRBD2. The germline CDR1 and CDR2 sequences are SGHNT and YENEEA. With 5 bases clipped from V and 7 bases from J, the junction kept 13 bases outside the gene matches. The CDR3 runs 16 residues. The CDR3 bases are TGTGCCAGCAGCCAAATAGCGGGAGTAGTGGCGTATACGCAGTATTTT. It encodes CASSQIAGVVAYTQYF.

V gene TRBV15 combines with J gene TRBJ1-4; D not resolved. V was trimmed by 0 bases and J by 6 bases, leaving 14 bases between them. Germline V gene sequence: CDR1 LNHNV, CDR2 YYDKDF (reference sequence). The CDR3 consists of 16 residues. The CDR3 nucleotides read TGTGCCACCAGCAGAGAAGACCCCGAATGGGATGAAAAACTGTTTTTT. Amino acids: CATSREDPEWDEKLFF.